The 15 T cell receptor beta chains below were found in one sample sequenced in a study of T cell responses to AZD1222 COVID-19 vaccine. Sequencing used immunoSEQ multiplex PCR; TCRdb keeps in-frame clones, though not all of them. The profile shows around 150,000 clones, about 92% of them singletons. The specimen comprised peripheral blood, sampled 28 days after the second AZD1222 dose. The receptor set was obtained from an adult who received the AZD1222 COVID-19 vaccine.

The gene calls are TRBV6-5 and TRBJ2-1; D is perhaps TRBD1 (6 bases). Germline CDR1 MNHEY, CDR2 SVGAGI. Trimming pared 5 bases from V and 2 bases from J, leaving 10 bases between. The CDR3 spans 14 residues. In nucleotides, the CDR3 is TGTGCCAGCAGTCTCGGACAGCCCTACAATGAGCAGTTCTTC. Its translation is CASSLGQPYNEQFF.

The rearrangement links TRBV5-1 to TRBJ1-2; 7 bases line up with TRBD1. The CDR3 extends over 16 amino acids. Unmatched junction bases numbered 11, after V lost 6 bases and J lost 0 bases. From germline, CDR1 is SGHRS and CDR2 YFSETQ. CDR3: CASKFLTGLTNYGYTF. In DNA, the CDR3 is TGCGCCAGCAAGTTTTTGACAGGGTTAACTAACTATGGCTACACCTTC.

The chain is built from TRBV10-2 and TRBJ1-2; TRBD1 might be the D (5 bases). Germline V gene lookup returns CDR1 WSHSY and CDR2 SAAADI. Trimming removed 7 bases from V and 4 bases from J, with 25 bases in between. The CDR3 is made up of 17 amino acids. CDR3 in DNA: TGCGCCAGCACCCCCCTTCCTCAGGGTAATAGGGGCTATGGCTACACCTTC. Residues: CASTPLPQGNRGYGYTF.

The table lists this clone with a count of one. V is TRBV3-1 (or the pseudogene TRBV3-2) and J is TRBJ1-6; D is possibly TRBD1 (6 bases). Trimming took 0 bases from V and 9 from J, leaving 9 bases between them. Germline-derived CDR1 and CDR2 are LGHDT and YNNKEL (reference sequence). There are 14 residues in the CDR3. In DNA form, the CDR3 reads TGTGCCAGCAGCCAAGAACAGGGAGGTTCACCCCTCCACTTT. This codes for CASSQEQGGSPLHF.

The V and J genes are TRBV5-1 and TRBJ1-1, with 8 nucleotides matching TRBD1. This CDR3 region has 14 residues. The trim removed 4 bases at V and 5 bases at J, leaving 7 bases unmatched. Germline CDR1 and CDR2: SGHRS and YFSETQ. The CDR3 spells CASSLTDRGTEAFF. The CDR3 DNA is TGCGCCAGCAGCCTAACTGACAGGGGAACTGAAGCTTTCTTT.

This clone was recorded only once. V is TRBV2 and J is TRBJ2-3, with D unclear. Trimming pared 3 bases from V and 0 bases from J, leaving 13 bases between. Germline CDR1 is SNHLY and CDR2 is FYNNEI. The CDR3 loop spans 16 amino acids. The CDR3 coding sequence is TGTGCCAGCAGTGAGGGCCAAAGCTCTAGCACAGATACGCAGTATTTT. Translated: CASSEGQSSSTDTQYF.

The V call is TRBV6-4, the J call TRBJ1-1; 8 bases fit TRBD1. Germline CDR1 MRHNA, CDR2 SNTAGT. The CDR3 has 15 residues. V gave up 4 bases and J gave up 4 bases; unmatched junction bases: 8. The CDR3, as DNA: TGTGCCAGCAGTGCGGACGTTACAGGGGGCACTGAAGCTTTCTTT. Its protein is CASSADVTGGTEAFF.

With respect to this clone: The sample holds other DNA sequences that translate to the same CDR3. The V gene is TRBV18, the J gene TRBJ1-3, with D maybe TRBD1 (5 bases). Germline V CDR1 and CDR2: KGHSH, LQKENI. Trimming cost V 1 base and J 0 bases, with 7 bases left between them. This CDR3 has 15 residues. CDR3 region: CASSPRRASGNTIYF. CDR3 in DNA: TGTGCCAGCTCACCACGCAGGGCCTCTGGAAACACCATATATTTT.

The V gene is TRBV7-2, the J gene TRBJ1-5; TRBD1 matches at 7 bases. Losses at the gene ends were 1 base for V and 4 bases for J; bases not matched to a gene: 7. CDR3 length: 16 amino acids. Germline loops: CDR1 SGHTA, CDR2 FQGNSA. In DNA, the CDR3 is TGTGCCAGCAGCTTAGTGGGACAGTATGGTAATCAGCCCCAGCATTTT. Protein product: CASSLVGQYGNQPQHF.

This sequence joins TRBV6-5 and TRBJ2-1, with a tentative D call TRBD2 (5 bases). This CDR3 comprises 14 residues. V was pared by 8 bases and J by 10 bases, with 21 bases between. Germline CDR1 is MNHEY and CDR2 is SVGAGI. CDR3: CASLAGPFFSEQFF. CDR3 coding DNA: TGTGCCAGCTTGGCGGGCCCGTTTTTTTCCGAGCAGTTCTTC.

The chain employs TRBV2 and TRBJ1-2; D call uncertain. The CDR3 has 13 residues. The germline V and J ends were trimmed by 4 bases and 2 bases, with 8 bases remaining between them. The germline V gene has CDR1 SNHLY and CDR2 FYNNEI. The DNA of the CDR3 is TGTGCCAGCAGTGTCATAGGCAACTATGGCTACACCTTC. Protein product: CASSVIGNYGYTF.

The chain is built from TRBV4-1 and TRBJ1-5; no clear D gene. Trimming removed 0 bases at V and 3 bases at J, with 15 bases between. The CDR3 contains 17 residues. Germline V gene lookup returns CDR1 MGHRA and CDR2 YSYEKL. CDR3 sequence reads: CASSQDSSGRLNQPQHF. The CDR3 DNA sequence: TGCGCCAGCAGCCAAGACAGTTCGGGCAGGCTCAATCAGCCCCAGCATTTT.

DNA for the CDR3: TGTGCCAGCAGCCCTCCCGGGACTTCTAACTATGGCTACACCTTC. Encoded protein: CASSPPGTSNYGYTF. The chain employs TRBV14 and TRBJ1-2; perhaps TRBD1 as D (5 bases). The ends were cut back, 4 bases at V and 0 bases at J, with 12 bases in the middle. Per germline, CDR1 SGHDN and CDR2 FVKESK. This CDR3 has 15 residues.

This chain connects TRBV7-2 to TRBJ2-3, with 11 positions matching TRBD2. The CDR3 totals 15 residues. The junction had 2 bases not matched to a gene; V was cut back by 6 bases and J by 0 bases. The germline V gene encodes CDR1 SGHTA and CDR2 FQGNSA. The CDR3 loop is CASRRLAGSTDTQYF. CDR3 DNA sequence: TGTGCCAGCAGAAGACTAGCGGGGAGCACAGATACGCAGTATTTT.

With regard to this clone: Other DNA sequences in this sample translate to the same CDR3. V and J are TRBV2 and TRBJ1-2, with 7 bases fitting TRBD1. Germline V gene sequence: CDR1 SNHLY, CDR2 FYNNEI. Losses at the gene ends were 4 bases for V and 2 bases for J; bases not matched to a gene: 1. The CDR3 totals 13 residues. The CDR3 loop reads CASSGQGNYGYTF. CDR3 coding DNA: TGTGCCAGCAGTGGACAGGGAAACTATGGCTACACCTTC.